The source of this T cell receptor beta chain is a study of blood T cell repertoires in COVID-19. The germline V gene encodes CDR1 SGHDT and CDR2 YYEEEE. The CDR3 spans 14 residues. V lost 4 bases and J 3 bases, leaving 14 bases between the germline ends. How the authors handled the data: The assay estimated nucleated cells by amplifying reference gene primers. Only in-frame clones appear in the TCRdb table, and some are missing; sequencing was by immunoSEQ multiplex PCR. Clonal size and the V and J genes are those of that table, whereas D and trimming came from the DNA. The sample holds hundreds of thousands of clones; roughly 90% are singletons and the top ten take approximately 1.2%.

V gene TRBV5-6 combines with J gene TRBJ2-7; D perhaps matches TRBD1 (6 bases). The source material was peripheral blood. The sequence came from a man aged 35-49 years with acute or convalescent COVID-19. The DNA for the CDR3 is TGTGCCAGCAGCCAGTCCGGGACAAACTACGAGCAGTACTTC. This codes for CASSQSGTNYEQYF.